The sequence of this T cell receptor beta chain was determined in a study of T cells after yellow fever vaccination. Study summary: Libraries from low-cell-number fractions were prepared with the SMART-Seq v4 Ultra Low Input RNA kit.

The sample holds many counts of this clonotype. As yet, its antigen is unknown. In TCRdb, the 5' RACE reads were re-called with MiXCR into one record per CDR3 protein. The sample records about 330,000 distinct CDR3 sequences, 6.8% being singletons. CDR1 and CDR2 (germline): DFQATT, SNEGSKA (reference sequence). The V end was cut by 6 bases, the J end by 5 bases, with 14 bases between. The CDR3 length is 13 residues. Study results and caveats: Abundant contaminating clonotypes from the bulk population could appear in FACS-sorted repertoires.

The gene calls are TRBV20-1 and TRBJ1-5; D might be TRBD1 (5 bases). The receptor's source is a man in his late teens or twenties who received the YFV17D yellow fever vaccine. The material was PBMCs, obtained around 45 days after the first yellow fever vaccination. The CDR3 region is CSARGGFYQPQHF. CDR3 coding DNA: TGCAGTGCCCGGGGCGGGTTTTATCAGCCCCAGCATTTT.